This TCR beta chain was identified during a study of blood T cell repertoires in COVID-19. Background on the study: Italy, Spain and the United States were the sources of the convalescent and acute COVID-19 samples. PBMCs, B-cell-depleted T cells, or T cells provided the cDNA or gDNA that made up the material.

Authors' data handling: Estimates of nucleated cell counts were drawn from the amplification of reference gene primers. TCRdb keeps only in-frame clones here, not all; method: immunoSEQ multiplex PCR. From that table come the V and J calls and clone size; the DNA was used to work out D and trimming. The sample has over 200,000 clones, approximately 85% seen once. Germline CDR1 and CDR2: MGHDK and SYGVNS. Trimming cost V 6 bases and J 5 bases; bases outside gene matches: 2. The CDR3 is 12 amino acids. The origin of this receptor is a human donor in a cohort sampled during active COVID-19. Sequencing was performed on peripheral blood. The chain is built from TRBV25-1 and TRBJ1-2; 8 bases agree with TRBD1. CDR3 sequence reads: CASSNRGYGYTF. For the CDR3, the DNA is TGTGCCAGCAGCAACAGGGGGTATGGCTACACCTTC.